This T cell receptor (beta chain) is drawn from a study of T cells in Graves' hyperthyroidism and ophthalmopathy. What was amplified from RNA transcripts were TCR beta CDR3 regions. TCR CDR3 regions were first amplified by RT-PCR with HTBI primers. TCRdb re-analysed the multiplex PCR reads in MiXCR, keeping a single row per CDR3 protein. The sample lists about 600,000 distinct CDR3 sequences; approximately 15% were seen once. From germline, CDR1 is GTSNPN and CDR2 SVGIG (reference sequence). CDR3 length: 14 amino acids. The V end lost 2 bases, the J end lost 8 bases, and 16 bases lay between the germline ends. This clonotype was seen many times.

Material: blood. The receptor's source is a woman aged 40 to 50 with Graves' ophthalmopathy. The chain joins TRBV30 to TRBJ2-1; TRBD2 is a possible D gene (5 bases). DNA for the CDR3: TGTGCCTGGAGTAGAAGGAGCGGCCGCCATGAGCAGTTCTTC. This encodes CAWSRRSGRHEQFF.